These 3 T cell receptor beta chains share one sample of origin, sequenced in a study of beta chain features in type 1 diabetes. Sequenced material consisted of expressed TCRB transcripts (all of the isolated RNA was reverse transcribed). Here immunoSEQ multiplex PCR was the method, and the copy in TCRdb shows in-frame clones only, minus some. Here the sample spans about 290,000 clones, under 8.5% being singletons. Specimen: central memory CD4+ T cells from blood. The source of these receptors is a woman in her late teens or twenties in good health.

The genes are TRBV4-1 and TRBJ1-1; 8 bases are a match to TRBD1. This CDR3 contains 16 residues. Per the germline V gene, CDR1 is MGHRA and CDR2 is YSYEKL. The V gene end was trimmed by 1 base and the J gene end by 1 base; junction bases not matched to a gene: 5. As DNA, the CDR3 is TGCGCCAGCAGCCAAGCCGAGGACAGGGAGAACACTGAAGCTTTCTTT. Translating gives CASSQAEDRENTEAFF.

This clone was counted only a few times. This rearrangement joins TRBV6-5 to TRBJ1-2; weak D call: TRBD1 (6 bases). V lost 5 bases to trimming and J lost 3 bases, with 10 bases between them. Looked up from germline, CDR1 is MNHEY and CDR2 is SVGAGI. The CDR3 has 13 amino acids. CDR3 coding DNA: TGTGCCAGCAGTAGGGGGGTGGACTATGGCTACACCTTC. It codes for CASSRGVDYGYTF.

The V gene is TRBV2, the J gene TRBJ2-6; 9 bases are a match to TRBD1. The length of the CDR3 is 12 residues. The germline V gene encodes CDR1 SNHLY and CDR2 FYNNEI. The J segment lost 17 bases and the V segment lost 4 bases, leaving 6 bases of the junction unmatched. The CDR3 DNA sequence: TGTGCCAGCAGTGTAAGGACAGGGGACTTGACTTTC. It translates to CASSVRTGDLTF. The variable domain in full, completed from reference TRBV2 and TRBJ2-6, reads EPEVTQTPSHQVTQMGQEVILRCVPISNHLYFYWYRQILGQKVEFLVSFYNNEISEKSEIFDDQFSVERPDGSNFTLKIRSTKLEDSAMYFCASSVRTGDLTFGAGSRLTVL.